The T cell receptor beta chain under discussion was sequenced for a study of blood T cell repertoires in COVID-19. Study-wide context: Sources were T cells, B-cell-depleted T cells, or PBMCs; the material itself was cDNA or gDNA.

Assay: immunoSEQ multiplex PCR; the TCRdb copy retains only in-frame clones and omits some. In the table there are 210,000 or so clones, approximately 78% of which are singletons. The CDR3 totals 15 residues. V lost 3 bases to trimming and J lost 0 bases, with 15 bases between them. CDR1 and CDR2 (germline): DFQATT, SNEGSKA (reference sequence). This sequence originates from a woman of 80 years or more with acute or convalescent COVID-19. Sequencing was done on a sample of peripheral blood. The chain has TRBV20-1 and TRBJ2-7; D may be TRBD1 (6 bases). CDR3 protein: CSASGQFDTSYEQYF. CDR3 sequence (DNA): TGCAGTGCTAGTGGACAGTTCGATACCTCCTACGAGCAGTACTTC.